The next 12 T cell receptor beta chains were all read from a single sample in a study of monozygotic twins with inflammatory bowel disease. Reprocessing the 5' RACE reads, TCRdb reports a single entry for every CDR3 protein and omits DNA. The data show about 330,000 distinct CDR3 sequences, and the top ten clones hold 2% to 2.5%. The sample taken for sequencing was blood. Receptor source: a human donor with ulcerative colitis or Crohn's disease, or a healthy co-twin of an affected twin (not recorded which).

The rearrangement links TRBV3-1 to TRBJ2-7; TCRdb calls TRBD2, which cannot be checked without DNA. The germline V gene has CDR1 LGHDT and CDR2 YNNKEL (reference sequence). CDR3 length equals 18 residues. The chain's CDR3 is CASSQEFGTLAGTYEQYF.

The chain couples TRBV29-1 to TRBJ2-3; TCRdb lists TRBD1, though no DNA is available to test this call. Germline values: CDR1 SQVTM, CDR2 ANQGSEA. The CDR3 contains 15 residues. CDR3 in amino acids: CSVASPGQGTDTQYF.

The chain recombines TRBV10-1 with TRBJ1-5. Germline CDR1 reads WNHNN; CDR2 reads SYGVQD (reference sequence). The CDR3 extends over 13 amino acids. The CDR3 spells CASSHDSNQPQHF.

The genes are TRBV28 and TRBJ2-7; absent DNA, TCRdb's TRBD1 call cannot be checked. CDR1 and CDR2 from the germline V gene are MDHEN and SYDVKM. The CDR3 sequence is 14 residues long. The CDR3 loop reads CASRLGQGTYEQYF.

The CDR3 loop reads CASSLSGGEQYF. V is TRBV5-1 and J is TRBJ2-7; TCRdb's D gene call, TRBD2, goes unchecked for lack of DNA. The CDR3 covers 12 residues. Germline CDR1 is SGHRS and CDR2 is YFSETQ.

The V and J genes are TRBV18 and TRBJ2-4; the D call of TRBD1 rests on TCRdb alone, since no DNA is present to check it. Germline V gives CDR1 KGHSH, CDR2 LQKENI. This CDR3 has 14 amino acids. CDR3 sequence reads: CASSPRDSKNIQYF.

V and J are TRBV20-1 and TRBJ1-2; absent DNA, TCRdb's TRBD1 call cannot be checked. Germline assignment: CDR1 DFQATT and CDR2 SNEGSKA (reference sequence). This CDR3 comprises 15 residues. CDR3 sequence reads: CSATRGQGTNYGYTF.

Here the CDR3 reads CSARAPGQFFNSPLHF. The rearrangement joins TRBV20-1 to TRBJ1-6; without DNA, the TCRdb call of TRBD1 cannot be checked. The CDR3 totals 16 residues. Germline V gene data show CDR1 as DFQATT and CDR2 as SNEGSKA (reference sequence).

The V gene is TRBV29-1, the J gene TRBJ1-5; lacking DNA, the TRBD1 call made by TCRdb goes unchecked. CDR3 size: 12 residues. The germline V gene encodes CDR1 SQVTM and CDR2 ANQGSEA. Here the CDR3 reads CSVGDGHQPQHF.

This chain links TRBV7-2 with TRBJ2-1; the D call of TRBD2 rests on TCRdb alone, since no DNA is present to check it. Germline loops: CDR1 SGHTA, CDR2 FQGNSA. This CDR3 region has 14 residues. This chain's CDR3 is CASSFPGLANEQFF.

The chain recombines TRBV15 with TRBJ2-7; TCRdb proposes TRBD1, but this gene call is untestable without DNA. Germline CDR1 and CDR2: LNHNV and YYDKDF (reference sequence). The CDR3 totals 16 residues. The chain's CDR3 is CATSRGQGPGSYEQYF.

The chain uses TRBV6-5 and TRBJ2-7. CDR3 length: 16 residues. CDR1 MNHEY and CDR2 SVGAGI come from the germline V gene. This CDR3 reads CASSYSMRSGSYEQYF.